This TCR beta chain stems from a study of control samples from healthy donors and cancer patients (dated by TCRdb to 2018 to 2020). Regarding this clone: The specificity of this receptor is unknown. No base-level quality is on record; no much larger clone is a single base apart.

Trimming at the junction amounts to 5 bases on V and 4 bases on J, and the germline ends lie 8 bases apart. The CDR3, cysteine through phenylalanine, is 12 amino acids long. Solely the CDR3 DNA is kept, with 36 bases framed from the first base. Library preparation used the immunoSEQ multiplex PCR assay. In TCRdb, the immuneACCESS table is reduced to in-frame sequences with V and J assigned. These tables do not hold every clone; where another copy was compared, an unresolved V gene accounts for under half, and the others remain unexplained. The sample records fewer than 110,000 clones, around nine tenths of which are singletons. The top ten hold approximately 19% of the sample.

The sequence derives from a man aged 55 to 69 with lung cancer. What was sequenced was PBMCs. The chain uses TRBV12-3 or TRBV12-4 and TRBJ1-2; D gene: possibly TRBD1, on 6 matching bases. CDR3 region: CASSPDSYGYTF. The nucleotide sequence reads as follows: TGTGCCAGCAGTCCGGACAGCTATGGCTACACCTTC.